Listed here is a single T cell receptor beta chain. The germline V gene has CDR1 SGHVS and CDR2 FQNEAQ. V shed 2 bases, J shed 8 bases, and the junction held 16 bases outside the gene matches. The CDR3 has 18 residues. This sample was included in a study of T cell repertoires in cytomegalovirus infection. Study context: Matching HLA type, along with CMV infection, was indicated by public TCR beta signatures.

MiXCR, run by TCRdb on the reads, gives a single entry per CDR3 protein. The sample has approximately 170,000 distinct CDR3 sequences; over 15% are singletons. This TCR came from a human donor in good health (CMV status not recorded). Some clones in this sample may be carry-over from other donors' samples. The material sequenced was CD8+ T cells from PBMCs. This sequence joins TRBV7-8 and TRBJ2-2, with 8 bases aligning to TRBD2. The CDR3 DNA follows: TGTGCCAGCAGCTTAATCGTAGTCGGGAGGGCCAGAGGGGGGGAGCTGTTTTTT. Amino acids: CASSLIVVGRARGGELFF.